This T cell receptor (beta chain) was obtained from a study of metastatic and nonmetastatic thyroid tumors. Background on the study: Across blood and tumor or nodule tissue, repertoires from malignant and benign thyroid patients were compared with one another. Overall study results and limits: Across blood and tumor, TCR beta diversity in malignant thyroid tumors was reportedly significantly higher than in benign nodules.

A word on this clone: Its antigen is as yet unknown.

CDR1 is MDHEN, CDR2 SYDVKM, per germline. With V trimmed by 5 bases and J by 6 bases, 9 bases remained unmatched. The CDR3 has 14 residues. Every patient underwent thyroid surgery untreated. In the original analysis: A classifier for distant metastasis in papillary thyroid cancer was constructed using CDR3 differences observed across clinicopathological groups. Via MiXCR, TCRdb re-called the PCR reads. These V and J calls are TCRdb output, not the study's own analysis. The sample shows 11,000 to 15,000 clones, about 22% of them seen only once. The chain couples TRBV28 to TRBJ1-1; 7 bases fit TRBD1. The sample was blood. The TCR sequence derives from a female donor with papillary thyroid cancer or a benign thyroid nodule (not recorded which). Some clones in this sample may be carry-over from other donors' samples. This CDR3 reads CASSETGRMAEAFF. CDR3 nucleotides: TGTGCCAGCAGTGAGACAGGGAGGATGGCTGAAGCTTTCTTT.